This T cell receptor beta chain was sequenced in a study of T-cell reconstitution after alpha-beta-depleted transplantation in children. Findings and limits, study-wide: Some patients showed high day-60 TCRbeta diversity, which derived from surviving recipient T cells and thymic progenitors. The main origin of T-cell counts and diversity one year after transplant was newly produced T cells. Several hundred graft clones that had expanded were reportedly the source of alpha-beta T cells about two months after transplant.

Comment on this clonotype: Antigen unknown.

Unique molecular identifiers were incorporated into the prepared TCRbeta library. TCRdb itself ran the PCR reads through MiXCR, one entry per CDR3 protein. The table has 220,000 or so distinct CDR3 sequences, roughly 7.7% seen once. Germline CDR1 and CDR2: DFQATT and SNEGSKA (reference sequence). The CDR3 contains 15 residues. V lost 3 bases and J 1 base, leaving 12 bases between the germline ends. This clonotype was sampled from a male patient younger than 18 who had a stem cell transplant for acute lymphoblastic leukemia, so the T cells may come from the graft donor. This sequence joins TRBV20-1 and TRBJ2-2; a weak D match, TRBD2 (5 bases). Sample: PBMCs, mostly from graft donor cells, taken 180 days after TCRalphabeta/CD19-depleted stem cell transplant. CDR3 bases: TGCAGTGCTAGGGAGTCTCGGGGGAACACCGGGGAGCTGTTTTTT. It translates to CSARESRGNTGELFF.